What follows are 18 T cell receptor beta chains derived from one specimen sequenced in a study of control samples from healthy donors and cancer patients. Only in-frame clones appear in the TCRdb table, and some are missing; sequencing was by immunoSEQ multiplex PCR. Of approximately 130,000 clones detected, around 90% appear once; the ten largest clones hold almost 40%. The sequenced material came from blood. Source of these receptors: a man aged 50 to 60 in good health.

Written as DNA, the CDR3 is TGTGCCAGTAGTATAGATGTTTTCGGCAGCCAAGAGACCCAGTACTTC. Its protein product is CASSIDVFGSQETQYF. The chain uses TRBV19 and TRBJ2-5; D gene unclear. V was clipped by 0 bases and J by 1 base, with 12 bases between them. The CDR3 extends over 16 amino acids. Per germline, CDR1 LNHDA and CDR2 SQIVND (reference sequence).

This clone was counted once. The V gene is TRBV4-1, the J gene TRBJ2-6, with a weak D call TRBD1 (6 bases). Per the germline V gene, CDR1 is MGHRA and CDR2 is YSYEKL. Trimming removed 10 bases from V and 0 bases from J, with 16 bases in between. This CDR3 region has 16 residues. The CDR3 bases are TGCGCCACCGCCGGGACAACCACCTCTGGGGCCAACGTCCTGACTTTC. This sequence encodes CATAGTTTSGANVLTF.

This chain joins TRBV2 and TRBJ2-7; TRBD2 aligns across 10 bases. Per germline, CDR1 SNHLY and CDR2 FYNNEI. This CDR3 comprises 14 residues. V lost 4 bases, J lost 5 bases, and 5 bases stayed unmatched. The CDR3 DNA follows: TGTGCCAGCAGTGCCCTAGCGGGGGTGAACGAGCAGTACTTC. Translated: CASSALAGVNEQYF.

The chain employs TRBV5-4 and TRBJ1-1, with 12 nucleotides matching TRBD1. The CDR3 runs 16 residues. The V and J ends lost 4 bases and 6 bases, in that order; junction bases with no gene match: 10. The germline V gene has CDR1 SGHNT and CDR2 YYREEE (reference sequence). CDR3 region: CASSSRDRGRSSEAFF. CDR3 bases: TGTGCCAGCAGCAGCCGGGACAGGGGGCGTTCTTCTGAAGCTTTCTTT.

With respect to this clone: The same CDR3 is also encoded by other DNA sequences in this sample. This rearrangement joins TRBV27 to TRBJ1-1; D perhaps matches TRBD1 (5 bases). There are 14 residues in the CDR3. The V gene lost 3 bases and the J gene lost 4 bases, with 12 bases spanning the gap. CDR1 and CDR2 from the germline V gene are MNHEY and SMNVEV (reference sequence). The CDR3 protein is CASSFNPGGTEAFF. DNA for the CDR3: TGTGCCAGCAGTTTTAATCCGGGGGGCACTGAAGCTTTCTTT.

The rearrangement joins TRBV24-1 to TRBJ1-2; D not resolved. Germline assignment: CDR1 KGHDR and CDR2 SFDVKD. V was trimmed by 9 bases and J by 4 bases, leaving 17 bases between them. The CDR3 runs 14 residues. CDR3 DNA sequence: TGTGCCACCCGTCCAGGCGATTATTTCTATGGCTACACCTTC. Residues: CATRPGDYFYGYTF.

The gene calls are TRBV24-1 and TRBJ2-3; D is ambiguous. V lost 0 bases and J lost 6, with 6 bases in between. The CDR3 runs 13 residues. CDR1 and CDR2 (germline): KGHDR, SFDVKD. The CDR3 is CATSDLARDTQYF. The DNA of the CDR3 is TGTGCCACCAGTGATTTGGCCCGGGATACGCAGTATTTT.

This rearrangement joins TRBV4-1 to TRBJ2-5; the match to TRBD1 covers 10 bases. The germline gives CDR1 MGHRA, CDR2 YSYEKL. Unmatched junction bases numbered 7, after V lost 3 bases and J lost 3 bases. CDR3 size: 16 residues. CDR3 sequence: CASSHLGQGREETQYF. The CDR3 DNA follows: TGCGCCAGCAGCCACCTGGGACAGGGGAGGGAAGAGACCCAGTACTTC.

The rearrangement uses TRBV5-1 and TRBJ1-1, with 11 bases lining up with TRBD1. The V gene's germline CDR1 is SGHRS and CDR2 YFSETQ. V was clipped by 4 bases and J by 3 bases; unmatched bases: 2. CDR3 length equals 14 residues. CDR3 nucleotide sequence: TGCGCCAGCAGCATGGACAGGGGGCACACTGAAGCTTTCTTT. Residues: CASSMDRGHTEAFF.

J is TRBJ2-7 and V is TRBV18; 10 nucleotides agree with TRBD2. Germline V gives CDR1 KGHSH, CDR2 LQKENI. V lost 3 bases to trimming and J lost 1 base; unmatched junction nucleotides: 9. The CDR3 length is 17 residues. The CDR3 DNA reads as TGTGCCAGCTCACCCAGGGGGACTAGCGAGCCTTCCTACGAGCAGTACTTC. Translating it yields CASSPRGTSEPSYEQYF.

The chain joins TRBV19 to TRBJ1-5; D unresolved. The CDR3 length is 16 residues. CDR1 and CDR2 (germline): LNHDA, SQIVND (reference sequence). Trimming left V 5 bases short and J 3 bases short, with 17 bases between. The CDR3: CASSPTGRTVNQPQHF. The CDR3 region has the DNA TGTGCCAGTAGTCCGACCGGGAGGACGGTCAATCAGCCCCAGCATTTT.

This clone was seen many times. The CDR3 loop is CASSPDLNYGYTF. The DNA for the CDR3 is TGCGCCAGCAGCCCGGACCTAAACTATGGCTACACCTTC. V is TRBV5-1 and J is TRBJ1-2, with D unresolved. Germline CDR1 and CDR2: SGHRS and YFSETQ. Trimming removed 4 bases from V and 2 bases from J, with 9 bases in between. There are 13 residues in the CDR3.

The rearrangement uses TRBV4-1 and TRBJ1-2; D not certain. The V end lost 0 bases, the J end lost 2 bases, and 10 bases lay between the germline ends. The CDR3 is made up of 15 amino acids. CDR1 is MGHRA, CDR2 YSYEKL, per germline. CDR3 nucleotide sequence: TGCGCCAGCAGCCAAGATCCAGCAGGAAACTATGGCTACACCTTC. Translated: CASSQDPAGNYGYTF.

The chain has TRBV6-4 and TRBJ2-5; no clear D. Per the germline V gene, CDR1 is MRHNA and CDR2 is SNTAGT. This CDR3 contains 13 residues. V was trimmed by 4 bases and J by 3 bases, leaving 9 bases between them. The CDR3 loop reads CASSVSVKETQYF. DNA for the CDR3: TGTGCCAGCAGTGTGTCGGTGAAAGAGACCCAGTACTTC.

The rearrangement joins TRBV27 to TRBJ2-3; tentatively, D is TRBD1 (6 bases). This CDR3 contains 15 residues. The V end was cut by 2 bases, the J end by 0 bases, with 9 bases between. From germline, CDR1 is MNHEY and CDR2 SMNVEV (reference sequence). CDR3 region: CASSLRQDSTDTQYF. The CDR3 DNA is TGTGCCAGCAGTTTAAGACAGGATAGCACAGATACGCAGTATTTT.

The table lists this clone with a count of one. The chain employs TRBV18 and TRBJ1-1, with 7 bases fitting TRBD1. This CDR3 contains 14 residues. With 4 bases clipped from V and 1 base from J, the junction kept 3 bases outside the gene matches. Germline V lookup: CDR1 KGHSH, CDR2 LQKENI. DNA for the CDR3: TGTGCCAGCTCACAGGACAGGAAGAACACTGAAGCTTTCTTT. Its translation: CASSQDRKNTEAFF.

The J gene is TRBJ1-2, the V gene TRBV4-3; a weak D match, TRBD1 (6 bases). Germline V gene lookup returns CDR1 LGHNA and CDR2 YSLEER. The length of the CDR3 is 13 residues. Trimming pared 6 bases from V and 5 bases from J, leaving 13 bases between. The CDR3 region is CASSHREPYGYTF. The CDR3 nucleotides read TGCGCCAGCAGTCACAGGGAACCTTATGGCTACACCTTC.

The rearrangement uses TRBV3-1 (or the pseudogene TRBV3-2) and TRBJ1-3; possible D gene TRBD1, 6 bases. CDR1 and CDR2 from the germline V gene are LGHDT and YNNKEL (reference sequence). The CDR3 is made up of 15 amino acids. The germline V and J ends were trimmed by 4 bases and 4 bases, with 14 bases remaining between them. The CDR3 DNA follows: TGTGCCAGCAGCCTCCTCGGGGGGCAAGGAAACACCATATATTTT. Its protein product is CASSLLGGQGNTIYF.